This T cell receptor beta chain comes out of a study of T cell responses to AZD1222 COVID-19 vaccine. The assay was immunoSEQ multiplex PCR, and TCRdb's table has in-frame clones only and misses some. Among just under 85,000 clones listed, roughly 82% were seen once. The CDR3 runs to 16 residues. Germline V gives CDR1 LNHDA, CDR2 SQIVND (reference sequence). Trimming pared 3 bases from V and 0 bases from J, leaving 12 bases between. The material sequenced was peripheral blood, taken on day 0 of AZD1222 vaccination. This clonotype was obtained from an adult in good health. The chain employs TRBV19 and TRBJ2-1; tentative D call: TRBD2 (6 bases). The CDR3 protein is CASSMYAGSSYNEQFF. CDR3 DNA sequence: TGTGCCAGTAGTATGTATGCGGGGAGCTCCTACAATGAGCAGTTCTTC.